This T cell receptor beta chain was identified in a study of Graves' ophthalmopathy and Graves' hyperthyroidism. This clonotype appeared many times. The trim removed 5 bases at V and 8 bases at J, leaving 3 bases unmatched. The germline V gene has CDR1 SNHLY and CDR2 FYNNEI. The CDR3 length is 14 residues. The term stable hyperthyroidism indicated an absence of ophthalmopathy within 18 months of follow-up. Aged 18 to 65, hyperthyroidism patients had new diagnoses of under 2 months' duration. Scientists amplified the TCR beta CDR3 regions from RNA transcripts. RT-PCR with HTBI primers came first, then second-round multiplex PCR. TCRdb fed the multiplex PCR reads into MiXCR, producing one record per CDR3 protein. Of 300,000 to 450,000 distinct CDR3 sequences in the sample, 17% were seen once.

V gene TRBV2 combines with J gene TRBJ1-6, with TRBD1 identical over 10 bases. The source material was peripheral blood. This receptor was taken from an adult woman with stable Graves' hyperthyroidism. In DNA, the CDR3 is TGTGCCAGCAGTTGGGACAGGGGCGATTCACCCCTCCACTTT. Translating it yields CASSWDRGDSPLHF.